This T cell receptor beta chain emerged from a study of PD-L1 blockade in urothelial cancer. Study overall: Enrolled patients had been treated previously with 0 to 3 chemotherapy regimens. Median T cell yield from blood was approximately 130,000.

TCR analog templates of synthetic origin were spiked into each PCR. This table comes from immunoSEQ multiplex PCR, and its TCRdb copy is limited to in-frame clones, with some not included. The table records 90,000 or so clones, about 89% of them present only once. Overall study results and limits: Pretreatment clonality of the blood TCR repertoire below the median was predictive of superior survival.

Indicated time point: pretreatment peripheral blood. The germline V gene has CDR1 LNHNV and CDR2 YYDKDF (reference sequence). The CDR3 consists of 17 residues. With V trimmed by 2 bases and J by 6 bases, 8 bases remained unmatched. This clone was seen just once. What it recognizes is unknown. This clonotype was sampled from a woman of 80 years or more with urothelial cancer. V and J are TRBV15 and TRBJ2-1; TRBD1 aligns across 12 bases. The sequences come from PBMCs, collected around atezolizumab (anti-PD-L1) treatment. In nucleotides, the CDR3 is TGTGCCACCAGCAGACCCCCGGGACAGGGGGCCGGCAATGAGCAGTTCTTC. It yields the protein CATSRPPGQGAGNEQFF.